These 30 T cell receptor beta chains originate from one sample sequenced in a study of T cell responses to AZD1222 COVID-19 vaccine. TCRdb's table, derived via immunoSEQ multiplex PCR, lists solely in-frame clones and lacks some. The sample consists of around 190,000 clones, around 94% of them appearing once. The material was peripheral blood, obtained 28 days after the second AZD1222 dose. The source of these receptors is an adult who received the AZD1222 COVID-19 vaccine.

V gene TRBV11-3 combines with J gene TRBJ1-1; tentatively, D is TRBD1 (5 bases). V was pared by 6 bases and J by 6 bases, with 17 bases between. The CDR3 contains 14 residues. Germline CDR1 reads SGHNT; CDR2 reads YENEEA. The CDR3 reads CASSTEGFGAEAFF. Written as DNA, the CDR3 is TGTGCCAGCAGTACAGAGGGGTTCGGAGCTGAAGCTTTCTTT.

This clone has more than one count but fewer than ten. The rearrangement uses TRBV7-9 and TRBJ2-7; D unresolved. CDR1 SEHNR and CDR2 FQNEAQ come from the germline V gene (reference sequence). The V gene lost 4 bases and the J gene lost 3 bases, with 4 bases spanning the gap. The CDR3 consists of 11 residues. The CDR3 is CASSSNYEQYF. CDR3 in DNA: TGTGCCAGCAGCTCAAACTACGAGCAGTACTTC.

This clone was seen once. The rearrangement links TRBV7-3 to TRBJ2-2, with TRBD1 identical over 11 bases. The V segment lost 5 bases and the J segment 5 bases; nucleotides outside the gene matches: 1. Germline CDR1 and CDR2: SGHTA and FQGTGA. This CDR3 contains 14 residues. The CDR3 here is CASSGTGGTGELFF. The DNA of the CDR3 is TGTGCCAGCAGCGGGACAGGGGGTACCGGGGAGCTGTTTTTT. Looking up the rest from reference TRBV7-3 and TRBJ2-2 gives the full variable domain: GAGVSQTPSNKVTEKGKYVELRCDPISGHTALYWYRQSLGQGPEFLIYFQGTGAADDSGLPNDRFFAVRPEGSVSTLKIQRTERGDSAVYLCASSGTGGTGELFFGEGSRLTVL.

This chain uses TRBV19 with TRBJ2-5; 8 nucleotides agree with TRBD2. Germline trimming cut 4 bases from V and 5 bases from J; bases unmatched to any gene: 12. In germline, CDR1 is LNHDA, CDR2 SQIVND (reference sequence). The CDR3 consists of 16 residues. CDR3 nucleotides: TGTGCCAGTAGTAGTCCCTTGGCGGGAGGTTTGGAGACCCAGTACTTC. This sequence encodes CASSSPLAGGLETQYF.

The chain has TRBV7-6 and TRBJ1-1; D unclear. Trimming cost V 3 bases and J 1 base, with 6 bases left between them. The length of the CDR3 is 13 residues. Germline V gene data show CDR1 as SGHVS and CDR2 as FNYEAQ. In DNA form, the CDR3 reads TGTGCCAGCAGCTTTTCAGGGAACACTGAAGCTTTCTTT. It specifies CASSFSGNTEAFF.

J is TRBJ1-1 and V is TRBV5-6; D is unclear. In germline, CDR1 is SGHDT, CDR2 YYEEEE. There are 13 residues in the CDR3. Trimming cost V 1 base and J 1 base, with 5 bases left between them. This CDR3 is CASSLSPNTEAFF. In DNA, the CDR3 is TGTGCCAGCAGCTTGTCCCCGAACACTGAAGCTTTCTTT.

The sample holds many counts of this clone. V is TRBV6-2 or TRBV6-3 and J is TRBJ1-6; D unclear. The CDR3 has 16 amino acids. In germline, CDR1 is MNHEY, CDR2 SVGEGT. Trimming took 2 bases from V and 5 from J, leaving 13 bases between them. The CDR3 DNA sequence: TGTGCCAGCAGTTACAATTCTGTACAGAATAATTCACCCCTCCACTTT. This encodes CASSYNSVQNNSPLHF.

CDR3 loop: CASSSPFQGAENSPLHF. The CDR3 nucleotides read TGTGCCAGCAGTTCCCCTTTCCAGGGCGCCGAGAATTCACCCCTCCACTTT. The J gene is TRBJ1-6, the V gene TRBV27, with D tentatively TRBD1 (5 bases). V dropped 4 bases and J dropped 7 bases, with 20 bases sitting between them. Germline lookup yields CDR1 MNHEY and CDR2 SMNVEV (reference sequence). The CDR3 extends over 17 amino acids.

This clone appeared once. The chain couples TRBV27 to TRBJ1-5; D is undetermined. In germline, CDR1 is MNHEY, CDR2 SMNVEV (reference sequence). The ends were cut back, 3 bases at V and 5 bases at J, with 11 bases in the middle. The CDR3 totals 14 residues. The CDR3 here is CASSLMGLDQPQHF. In DNA form, the CDR3 reads TGTGCCAGCAGTTTGATGGGTCTCGATCAGCCCCAGCATTTT.

The J gene is TRBJ1-2, the V gene TRBV5-1; D might be TRBD1 (6 bases). Germline lookup yields CDR1 SGHRS and CDR2 YFSETQ. This CDR3 has 12 residues. Trimming took 0 bases from V and 8 from J, leaving 8 bases between them. The CDR3 here is CASSLEGGGYTF. In nucleotides, the CDR3 is TGCGCCAGCAGCTTGGAGGGGGGAGGCTACACCTTC.

The chain couples TRBV6-5 to TRBJ2-7; TRBD1 matches at 8 bases. This CDR3 spans 15 amino acids. The junction had 6 bases not matched to a gene; V was cut back by 5 bases and J by 0 bases. Germline V gene sequence: CDR1 MNHEY, CDR2 SVGAGI. CDR3 loop: CASSLDRAFSYEQYF. DNA for the CDR3: TGTGCCAGCAGTCTGGACAGGGCCTTCTCCTACGAGCAGTACTTC.

The J gene is TRBJ2-1, the V gene TRBV6-4; 14 nucleotides agree with TRBD2. CDR1 and CDR2 from the germline V gene are MRHNA and SNTAGT. V was pared by 6 bases and J by 7 bases, with 8 bases of the junction left unmatched. The CDR3 is made up of 16 amino acids. The CDR3 sequence is CASSPQGLAGVNEQFF. CDR3 bases: TGTGCCAGCAGCCCTCAGGGACTAGCGGGGGTAAATGAGCAGTTCTTC.

CDR3 sequence (DNA): TGTGCCAGCAGTCCGACAGGGGGCGGAACAGATACGCAGTATTTT. It yields the protein CASSPTGGGTDTQYF. V gene TRBV28 combines with J gene TRBJ2-3; 10 bases align to TRBD1. Germline values: CDR1 MDHEN, CDR2 SYDVKM. Trimming removed 5 bases from V and 3 bases from J; junction bases left unmatched: 5. The CDR3 contains 15 residues.

The chain carries TRBV25-1 and TRBJ2-7; D remains unclear. CDR1 and CDR2 (germline): MGHDK, SYGVNS. Trimming shortened V by 1 base and J by 7 bases, and 14 bases separated the two germline ends. The CDR3 has 14 amino acids. The CDR3 DNA is TGTGCCAGCAGTGAATTACTCCGACTTGCTGAGCAGTACTTC. It specifies CASSELLRLAEQYF.

The chain links TRBV11-1 to TRBJ2-2, with D unresolved. This CDR3 is 14 amino acids long. The germline V gene encodes CDR1 SGHAT and CDR2 FQDESV (reference sequence). V was trimmed by 3 bases and J by 0 bases, leaving 5 bases between them. This CDR3 reads CASSFRSNTGELFF. In DNA, the CDR3 is TGTGCCAGCAGCTTCCGATCGAACACCGGGGAGCTGTTTTTT.

This clone was recorded only once. The sample holds other DNA sequences that translate to the same CDR3. The rearrangement uses TRBV12-3 or TRBV12-4 and TRBJ1-1, with D unresolved. This CDR3 region has 11 residues. Trimming pared 3 bases from V and 3 bases from J, leaving 2 bases between. CDR3 DNA: TGTGCCAGCAGTTTGGACACTGAAGCTTTCTTT. As protein: CASSLDTEAFF.

This CDR3 is CASTAGVGNEQFF. The CDR3 DNA sequence: TGTGCCAGTACGGCGGGAGTAGGCAATGAGCAGTTCTTC. J is TRBJ2-1 and V is TRBV19; 7 nucleotides agree with TRBD2. J lost 6 bases, V lost 7 bases, and 6 bases had no gene match. The CDR3 is 13 residues long. The germline V gene encodes CDR1 LNHDA and CDR2 SQIVND (reference sequence).

This chain links TRBV27 with TRBJ1-5; a possible D gene is TRBD1 (5 bases). The CDR3 has 11 residues. V was clipped by 6 bases and J by 11 bases, with 11 bases between them. Germline V gives CDR1 MNHEY, CDR2 SMNVEV (reference sequence). The CDR3 DNA is TGTGCCAGCAGGGGGGGAGGGGCCCAGCATTTT. This encodes CASRGGGAQHF.

This chain connects TRBV7-2 to TRBJ1-5; the match to TRBD1 covers 7 bases. J was trimmed by 4 bases and V by 5 bases; bases with no gene match: 5. CDR3 length: 14 amino acids. The germline V gene has CDR1 SGHTA and CDR2 FQGNSA. CDR3 in amino acids: CASSTRQGNQPQHF. CDR3 in DNA: TGTGCCAGCAGCACCCGACAGGGAAATCAGCCCCAGCATTTT. Together with reference TRBV7-2 and TRBJ1-5, the CDR3 gives the full variable domain: GAGVSQSPSNKVTEKGKDVELRCDPISGHTALYWYRQSLGQGLEFLIYFQGNSAPDKSGLPSDRFSAERTGGSVSTLTIQRTQQEDSAVYLCASSTRQGNQPQHFGDGTRLSIL.

The CDR3 nucleotides are TGTGCCAGTAGTATCTTGTGGGGACAGGGGGCTGAAGCTTTCTTT. As protein: CASSILWGQGAEAFF. The V call is TRBV19, the J call TRBJ1-1, with 11 positions matching TRBD1. Looked up from germline, CDR1 is LNHDA and CDR2 is SQIVND (reference sequence). V trimming: 3 bases; J trimming: 6 bases; junction bases outside the gene matches: 6. The length of the CDR3 is 15 residues.

The chain recombines TRBV2 with TRBJ2-1; 8 nucleotides agree with TRBD2. Germline V lookup: CDR1 SNHLY, CDR2 FYNNEI. The V segment lost 6 bases and the J segment 3 bases; nucleotides outside the gene matches: 7. This CDR3 contains 15 residues. CDR3 sequence reads: CASSSSGGHYNEQFF. The CDR3 nucleotides read TGTGCCAGCAGCTCAAGCGGGGGTCACTACAATGAGCAGTTCTTC.

The V call is TRBV6-2 or TRBV6-3, the J call TRBJ2-7, with 7 nucleotides matching TRBD1. The CDR3 spans 18 residues. Germline trimming cut 2 bases from V and 2 bases from J; bases unmatched to any gene: 15. The germline CDR1 and CDR2 sequences are MNHEY and SVGEGT. The CDR3 sequence: CASSYPHATGPKTYEQYF. CDR3 coding DNA: TGTGCCAGCAGTTACCCTCACGCGACAGGGCCTAAGACCTACGAGCAGTACTTC.

This sequence joins TRBV11-3 and TRBJ2-7; TRBD2 matches 11 bases. V trimming: 5 bases; J trimming: 0 bases; junction bases outside the gene matches: 9. CDR3 length: 17 residues. Per the germline V gene, CDR1 is SGHNT and CDR2 is YENEEA. The CDR3 spells CASSPGLAGGSSYEQYF. In DNA, the CDR3 is TGTGCCAGCAGCCCCGGTCTAGCGGGGGGAAGCTCCTACGAGCAGTACTTC.

The chain combines TRBV11-2 with TRBJ1-2, with 7 bases fitting TRBD1. Germline trimming cut 7 bases from V and 7 bases from J; bases unmatched to any gene: 18. This CDR3 has 16 amino acids. The germline CDR1 and CDR2 sequences are SGHAT and FQNNGV. CDR3 nucleotides: TGTGCCAGCAAAAAGGGGTGGGGACAGATGGCCTCTGGCTACACCTTC. Its protein is CASKKGWGQMASGYTF.

The rearrangement joins TRBV13 to TRBJ2-1; TRBD1 matches at 9 bases. The CDR3 is made up of 15 amino acids. Germline CDR1 PRHDT, CDR2 FYEKMQ (reference sequence). V was clipped by 4 bases and J by 7 bases; unmatched bases: 8. This chain's CDR3 is CASSSNGGQGNEQFF. CDR3 DNA sequence: TGTGCCAGCAGCTCCAATGGCGGACAGGGGAATGAGCAGTTCTTC. The entire variable domain, with the rest obtained from reference TRBV13 and TRBJ2-1, is as follows: AAGVIQSPRHLIKEKRETATLKCYPIPRHDTVYWYQQGPGQDPQFLISFYEKMQSDKGSIPDRFSAQQFSDYHSELNMSSLELGDSALYFCASSSNGGQGNEQFFGPGTRLTVL.

This clone has more than one count but fewer than ten. The rearrangement links TRBV7-2 to TRBJ2-5; 11 nucleotides match TRBD2. Losses at the gene ends were 6 bases for V and 3 bases for J; bases not matched to a gene: 9. Germline CDR1 and CDR2: SGHTA and FQGNSA. The length of the CDR3 is 16 residues. The CDR3 here is CASSSNSGGVKETQYF. In DNA form, the CDR3 reads TGTGCCAGCAGTTCCAATAGCGGGGGGGTAAAAGAGACCCAGTACTTC.

The chain employs TRBV6-4 and TRBJ2-2, with TRBD2 as a possible D gene (7 bases). CDR1 is MRHNA, CDR2 SNTAGT, per germline. The length of the CDR3 is 14 residues. The V and J ends lost 0 bases and 10 bases respectively, with 12 bases between them. In DNA, the CDR3 is TGTGCCAGCAGTGACTCGCCGGGGGGCGCGGAGCTGTTTTTT. Translation: CASSDSPGGAELFF.

The chain carries TRBV2 and TRBJ2-2; 7 positions match TRBD1. CDR1 is SNHLY, CDR2 FYNNEI, per germline. Losses at the gene ends were 5 bases for V and 0 bases for J; bases not matched to a gene: 3. The CDR3 runs to 15 residues. The CDR3: CASSLTGANTGELFF. The DNA of the CDR3 is TGTGCCAGCAGTCTAACAGGGGCGAACACCGGGGAGCTGTTTTTT. The whole variable domain, remainder taken from reference TRBV2 and TRBJ2-2, is EPEVTQTPSHQVTQMGQEVILRCVPISNHLYFYWYRQILGQKVEFLVSFYNNEISEKSEIFDDQFSVERPDGSNFTLKIRSTKLEDSAMYFCASSLTGANTGELFFGEGSRLTVL.

The CDR3 nucleotides are TGCGCCAGCAGCCAAAGTACAGGGGAAGCCTACGAGCAGTACTTC. Translated, it gives CASSQSTGEAYEQYF. The chain carries TRBV4-1 and TRBJ2-7, with 7 bases matching TRBD1. This CDR3 has 15 residues. J gave up 2 bases and V 2 bases, and 6 bases lay outside the gene matches. Germline CDR1 and CDR2: MGHRA and YSYEKL.

This chain links TRBV18 with TRBJ1-6; no clear D gene. The V and J ends lost 0 bases and 7 bases respectively, with 10 bases between them. The CDR3 contains 15 residues. Per germline, CDR1 KGHSH and CDR2 LQKENI. This CDR3 reads CASSPPEGGNSPLHF. Written as DNA, the CDR3 is TGTGCCAGCTCACCACCGGAGGGTGGAAATTCACCCCTCCACTTT.